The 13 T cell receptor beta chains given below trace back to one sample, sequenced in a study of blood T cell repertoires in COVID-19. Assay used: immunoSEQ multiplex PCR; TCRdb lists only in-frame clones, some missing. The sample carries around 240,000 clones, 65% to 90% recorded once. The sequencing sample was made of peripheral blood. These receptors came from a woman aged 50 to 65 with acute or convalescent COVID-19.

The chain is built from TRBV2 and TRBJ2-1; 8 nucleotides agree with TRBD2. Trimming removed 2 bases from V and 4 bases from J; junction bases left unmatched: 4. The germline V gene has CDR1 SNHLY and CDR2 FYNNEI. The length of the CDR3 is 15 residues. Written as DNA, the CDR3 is TGTGCCAGCAGTGAACAGCGGGGGCCATACAATGAGCAGTTCTTC. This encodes CASSEQRGPYNEQFF.

The CDR3 DNA sequence: TGTGCCGCCGGACTAGCGCCTACCTACGAGCAGTACTTC. It specifies CAAGLAPTYEQYF. The genes are TRBV6-5 and TRBJ2-7, with 9 bases lining up with TRBD2. J gave up 2 bases and V 11 bases, and 7 bases lay outside the gene matches. Germline V gene data show CDR1 as MNHEY and CDR2 as SVGAGI. The CDR3 runs 13 residues.

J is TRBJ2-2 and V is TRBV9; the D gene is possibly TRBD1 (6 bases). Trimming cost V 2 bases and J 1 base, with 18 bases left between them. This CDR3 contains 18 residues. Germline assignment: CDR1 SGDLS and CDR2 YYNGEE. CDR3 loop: CASSVTPGVYLNTGELFF. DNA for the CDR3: TGTGCCAGCAGCGTCACTCCAGGGGTATACTTGAACACCGGGGAGCTGTTTTTT.

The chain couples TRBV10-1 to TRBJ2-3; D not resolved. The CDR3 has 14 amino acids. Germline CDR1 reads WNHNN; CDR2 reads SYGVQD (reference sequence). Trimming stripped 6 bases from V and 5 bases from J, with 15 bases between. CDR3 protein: CASSPDIGGDTQYF. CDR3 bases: TGCGCCAGCAGCCCTGATATAGGCGGAGATACGCAGTATTTT.

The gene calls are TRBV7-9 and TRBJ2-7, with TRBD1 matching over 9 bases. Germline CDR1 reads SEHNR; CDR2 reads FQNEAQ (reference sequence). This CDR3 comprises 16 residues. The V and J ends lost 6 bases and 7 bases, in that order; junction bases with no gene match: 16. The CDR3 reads CASSQGLTGGMSEQYF. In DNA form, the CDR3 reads TGTGCCAGCAGTCAAGGGTTGACAGGGGGAATGAGTGAGCAGTACTTC.

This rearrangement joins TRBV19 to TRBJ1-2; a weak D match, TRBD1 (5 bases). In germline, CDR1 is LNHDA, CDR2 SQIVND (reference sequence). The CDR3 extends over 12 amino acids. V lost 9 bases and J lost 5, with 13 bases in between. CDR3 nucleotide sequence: TGTGCCAGCGGACCCCAGGGATATGGCTACACCTTC. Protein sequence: CASGPQGYGYTF.

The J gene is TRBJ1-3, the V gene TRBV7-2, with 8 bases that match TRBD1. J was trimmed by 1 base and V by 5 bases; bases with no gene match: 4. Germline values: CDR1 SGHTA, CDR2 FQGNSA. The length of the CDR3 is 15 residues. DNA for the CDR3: TGTGCCAGCAGCCAGGGGGCGGGATCTGGAAACACCATATATTTT. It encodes CASSQGAGSGNTIYF. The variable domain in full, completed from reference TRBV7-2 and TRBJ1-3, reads GAGVSQSPSNKVTEKGKDVELRCDPISGHTALYWYRQSLGQGLEFLIYFQGNSAPDKSGLPSDRFSAERTGGSVSTLTIQRTQQEDSAVYLCASSQGAGSGNTIYFGEGSWLTVV.

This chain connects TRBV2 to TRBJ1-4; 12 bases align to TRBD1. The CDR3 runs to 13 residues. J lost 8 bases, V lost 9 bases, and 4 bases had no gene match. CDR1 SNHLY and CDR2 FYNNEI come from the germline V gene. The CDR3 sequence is CASGDRGREKLFF. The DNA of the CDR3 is TGTGCCAGTGGGGACAGGGGGCGAGAAAAACTGTTTTTT.

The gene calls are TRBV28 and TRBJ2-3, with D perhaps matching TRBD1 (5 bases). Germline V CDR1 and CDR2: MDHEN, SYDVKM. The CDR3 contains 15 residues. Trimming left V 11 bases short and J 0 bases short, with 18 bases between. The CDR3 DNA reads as TGTGCCTCCGCTCCCCAGGGTATTAGCACAGATACGCAGTATTTT. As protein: CASAPQGISTDTQYF.

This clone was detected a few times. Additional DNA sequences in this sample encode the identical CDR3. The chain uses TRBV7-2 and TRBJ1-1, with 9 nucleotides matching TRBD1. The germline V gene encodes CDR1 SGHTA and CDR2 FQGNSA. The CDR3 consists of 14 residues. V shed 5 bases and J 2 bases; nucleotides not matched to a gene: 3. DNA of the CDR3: TGTGCCAGCAGCAGGGACAGGGTCAACACTGAAGCTTTCTTT. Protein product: CASSRDRVNTEAFF.

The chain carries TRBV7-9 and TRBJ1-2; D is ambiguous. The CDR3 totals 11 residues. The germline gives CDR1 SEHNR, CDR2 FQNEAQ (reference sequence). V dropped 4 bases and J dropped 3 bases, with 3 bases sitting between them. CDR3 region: CASSSDYGYTF. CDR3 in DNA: TGTGCCAGCAGCTCCGACTATGGCTACACCTTC.

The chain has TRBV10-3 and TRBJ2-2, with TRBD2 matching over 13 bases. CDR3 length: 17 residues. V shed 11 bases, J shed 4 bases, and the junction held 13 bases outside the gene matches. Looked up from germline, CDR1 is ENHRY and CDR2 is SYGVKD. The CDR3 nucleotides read TGTGCCGCCACCGGGACTAGCGGGGCCTCGGGCACCGGGGAGCTGTTTTTT. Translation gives CAATGTSGASGTGELFF.

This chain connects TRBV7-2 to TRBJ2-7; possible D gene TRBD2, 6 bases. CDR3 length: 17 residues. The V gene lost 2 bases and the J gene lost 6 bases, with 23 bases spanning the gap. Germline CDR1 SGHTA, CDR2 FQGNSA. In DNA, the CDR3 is TGTGCCAGCAGCTTACATGTTAGCCGAACCCCGCGGGGCGAGCAGTACTTC. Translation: CASSLHVSRTPRGEQYF.